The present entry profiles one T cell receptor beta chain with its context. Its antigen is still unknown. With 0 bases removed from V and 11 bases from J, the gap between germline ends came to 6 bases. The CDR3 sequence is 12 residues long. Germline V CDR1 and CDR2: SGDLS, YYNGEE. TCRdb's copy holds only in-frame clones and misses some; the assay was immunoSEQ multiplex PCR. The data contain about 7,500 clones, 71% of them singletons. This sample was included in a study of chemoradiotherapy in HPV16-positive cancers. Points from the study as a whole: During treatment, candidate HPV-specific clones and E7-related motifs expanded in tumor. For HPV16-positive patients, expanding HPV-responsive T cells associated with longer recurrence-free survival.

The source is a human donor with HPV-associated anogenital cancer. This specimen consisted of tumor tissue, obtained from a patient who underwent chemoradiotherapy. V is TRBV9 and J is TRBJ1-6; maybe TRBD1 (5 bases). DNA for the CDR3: TGTGCCAGCAGCGTAGGAGGGGCACCCCTCCACTTT. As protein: CASSVGGAPLHF. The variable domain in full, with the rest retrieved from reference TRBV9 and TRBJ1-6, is DSGVTQTPKHLITATGQRVTLRCSPRSGDLSVYWYQQSLDQGLQFLIQYYNGEERAKGNILERFSAQQFPDLHSELNLSSLELGDSALYFCASSVGGAPLHFGNGTRLTVT.